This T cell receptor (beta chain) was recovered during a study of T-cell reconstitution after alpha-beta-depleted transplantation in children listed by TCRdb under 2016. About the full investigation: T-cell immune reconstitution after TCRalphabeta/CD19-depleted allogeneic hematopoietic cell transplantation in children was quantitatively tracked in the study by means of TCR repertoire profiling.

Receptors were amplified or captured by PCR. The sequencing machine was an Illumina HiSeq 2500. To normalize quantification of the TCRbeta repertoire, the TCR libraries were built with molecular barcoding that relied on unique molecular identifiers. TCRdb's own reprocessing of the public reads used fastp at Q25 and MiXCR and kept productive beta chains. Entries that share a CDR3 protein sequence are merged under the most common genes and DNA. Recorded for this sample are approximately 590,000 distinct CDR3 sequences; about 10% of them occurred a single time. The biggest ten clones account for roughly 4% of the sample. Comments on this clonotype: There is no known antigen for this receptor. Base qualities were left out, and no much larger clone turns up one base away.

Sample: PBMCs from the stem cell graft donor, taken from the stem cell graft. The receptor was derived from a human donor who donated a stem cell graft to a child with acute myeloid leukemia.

The CDR3 protein is CASRKWDGPSEKLFF. The sequenced DNA is TGTGCCAGCAGAAAATGGGACGGGCCTAGTGAAAAACTGTTTTTT. The sequence links TRBV2 to TRBJ1-4, and perhaps TRBD1 as D gene, on 5 matching bases. Spanning cysteine to phenylalanine, the CDR3 consists of 15 amino acids. Just the 45-base CDR3 DNA is kept, in frame starting at base 1. From a lookup of the germline V gene, CDR1 and CDR2 are SNHLY and FYNNEI. Trimming costs V 6 bases and J 7 bases, and their ends lie 18 bases apart.